This T cell receptor beta chain comes out of a study of blood T cell repertoires in COVID-19. Overall study: Nucleic acid was either cDNA or gDNA, and it came from T cells, B-cell-depleted T cells, or PBMCs.

The J segment lost 4 bases and the V segment lost 3 bases, leaving 4 bases of the junction unmatched. Germline V CDR1 and CDR2: SGHAT, FQNNGV. The CDR3 is 16 amino acids. Methods used by the authors: The authors estimated nucleated cell counts from reference gene primer amplification. Produced via immunoSEQ multiplex PCR; TCRdb's table is partial and in-frame only. The DNA was the basis for D and trimming; V, J and clone size are from that table. The sample contains 150,000 to 200,000 clones, roughly four fifths of which appear only once. The chain is built from TRBV11-2 and TRBJ2-5, with TRBD2 identical over 14 bases. This receptor was obtained from a woman aged 70-85 years with COVID-19, enrolled during active disease. Sequences were obtained from peripheral blood. DNA of the CDR3: TGTGCCAGCAGCTTTGGGACTAGCGGGAGTTCAGAGACCCAGTACTTC. Its protein is CASSFGTSGSSETQYF.